This TCR beta chain was found in a study of cytomegalovirus exposure and HLA in healthy donors. Study-wide findings and caveats: A few chains linked to CMV were shown in vitro to be specific for CMV antigens. It was reported that the classifier diagnosed cytomegalovirus status with high specificity and sensitivity in both the original and validation cohorts.

V was shortened by 3 bases and J by 4 bases, with 22 bases between the two germline ends. The CDR3 is 17 amino acids. From germline, CDR1 is MDHEN and CDR2 SYDVKM. The protocol was immunoSEQ multiplex PCR, while the TCRdb copy is restricted to in-frame clones and leaves out a portion. The repertoire holds about 160,000 clones, with around nine tenths as singletons. This clone was seen once. Its antigen is as yet unknown. The clonotype was recovered from a man aged 18 to 29 in good health and CMV-seropositive. The gene calls are TRBV28 and TRBJ2-7, with D possibly matching TRBD1 (5 bases). Material: PBMCs. The DNA of the CDR3 is TGTGCCAGCAGTTTCTCTGGGGCAGGGTCTAATCTATACGAGCAGTACTTC. Translated: CASSFSGAGSNLYEQYF.